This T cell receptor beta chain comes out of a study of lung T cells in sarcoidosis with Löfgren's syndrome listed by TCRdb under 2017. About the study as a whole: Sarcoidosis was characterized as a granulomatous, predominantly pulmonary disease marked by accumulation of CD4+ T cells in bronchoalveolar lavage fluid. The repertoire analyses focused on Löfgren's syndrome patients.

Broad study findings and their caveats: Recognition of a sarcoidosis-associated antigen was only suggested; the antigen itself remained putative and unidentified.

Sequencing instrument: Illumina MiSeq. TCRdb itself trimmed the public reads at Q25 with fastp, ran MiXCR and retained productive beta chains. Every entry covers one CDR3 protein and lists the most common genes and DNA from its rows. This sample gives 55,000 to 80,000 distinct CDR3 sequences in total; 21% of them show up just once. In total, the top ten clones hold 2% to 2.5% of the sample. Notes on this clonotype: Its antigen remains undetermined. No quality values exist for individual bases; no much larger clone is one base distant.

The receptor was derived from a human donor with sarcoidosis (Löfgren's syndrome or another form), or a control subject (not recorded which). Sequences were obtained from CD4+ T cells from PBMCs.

The bases read TGTGCCAGCAGTTTATTGGGAGAGACCCAGTACTTC. Translated, it gives CASSLLGETQYF. The receptor chain draws on TRBV27 and TRBJ2-5, with no reliable assignment of the D segment. In the germline V gene (reference sequence), CDR1 corresponds to MNHEY and CDR2 to SMNVEV. The V and J ends are trimmed by 1 base and 4 bases, leaving 4 bases between them. The cysteine opens and the phenylalanine closes a CDR3 of 12 amino acids. Of the read, only the CDR3 DNA is kept; its 36 bases are in frame from base 1.